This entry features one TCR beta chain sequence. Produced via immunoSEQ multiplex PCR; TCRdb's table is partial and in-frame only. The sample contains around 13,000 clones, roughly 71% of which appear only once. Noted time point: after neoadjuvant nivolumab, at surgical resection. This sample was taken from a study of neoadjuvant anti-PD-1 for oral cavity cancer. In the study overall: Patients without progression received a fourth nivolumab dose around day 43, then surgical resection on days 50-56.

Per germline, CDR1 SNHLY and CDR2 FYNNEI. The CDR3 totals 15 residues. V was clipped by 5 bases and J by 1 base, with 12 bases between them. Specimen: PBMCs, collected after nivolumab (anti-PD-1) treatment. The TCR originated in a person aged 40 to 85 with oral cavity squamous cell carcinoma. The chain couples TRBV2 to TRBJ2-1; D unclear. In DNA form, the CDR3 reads TGTGCCAGCAGTTGGATTCTTGCGTCCTACAATGAGCAGTTCTTC. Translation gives CASSWILASYNEQFF.